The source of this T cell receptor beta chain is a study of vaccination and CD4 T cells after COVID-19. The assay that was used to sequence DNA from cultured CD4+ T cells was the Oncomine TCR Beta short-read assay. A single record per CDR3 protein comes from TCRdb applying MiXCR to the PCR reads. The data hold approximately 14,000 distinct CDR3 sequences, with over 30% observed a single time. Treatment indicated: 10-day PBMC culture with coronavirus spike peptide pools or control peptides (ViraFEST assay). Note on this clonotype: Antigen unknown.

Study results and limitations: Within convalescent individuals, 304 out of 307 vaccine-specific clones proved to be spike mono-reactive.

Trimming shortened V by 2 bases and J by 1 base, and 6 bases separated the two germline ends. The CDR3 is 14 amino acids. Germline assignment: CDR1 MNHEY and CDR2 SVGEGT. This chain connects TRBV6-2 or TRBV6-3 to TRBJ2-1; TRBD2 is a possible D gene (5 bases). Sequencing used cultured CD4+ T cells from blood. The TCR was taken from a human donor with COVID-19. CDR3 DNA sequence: TGTGCCAGCAGTTACCCGGGATCCTACAATGAGCAGTTCTTC. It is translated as CASSYPGSYNEQFF.